The following is a TCR beta chain sequence with its context. Antigen: not known. The entry originates in a study of T cell responses to AZD1222 COVID-19 vaccine. Regarding the study as a whole: Seropositive AZD1222 recipients at baseline numbered only 6 or 7.

CDR1 and CDR2 (germline): SQVTM, ANQGSEA. Trimming left V 7 bases short and J 5 bases short, with 11 bases between. The CDR3 length is 12 residues. Libraries were prepared by immunoSEQ multiplex PCR; TCRdb keeps only in-frame clonotypes and omits some of them. Of 90,000 to 140,000 clones listed, nearly 90% are singletons. This clonotype was sampled from an adult who received the AZD1222 COVID-19 vaccine. J is TRBJ1-4 and V is TRBV29-1; D call uncertain. Source: peripheral blood, taken 28 days after the second AZD1222 dose. The CDR3 region is CSAGRGNEKLFF. Written as DNA, the CDR3 is TGCAGCGCCGGACGAGGGAATGAAAAACTGTTTTTT.